Reported below is one TCR beta chain. Antigen: not known. The sample belongs to a study of cytomegalovirus exposure and HLA in healthy donors. Across the study: Of approximately 400 genotyped donors, about 80% clustered with self-reported Caucasian donors. Broader study findings: The analysis excluded some indistinguishable V segments, including TRBV6-2 and TRBV6-3.

Trimming shortened V by 8 bases and J by 0 bases, and 15 bases separated the two germline ends. The CDR3 loop spans 14 amino acids. Germline V gene lookup returns CDR1 SQVTM and CDR2 ANQGSEA. The PCR used 60 Vbeta and 13 Jbeta primers. Some clones are missing from TCRdb's copy, which holds only in-frame ones; the method was immunoSEQ multiplex PCR. The sample yields some 150,000 clones, approximately 75% seen once. The TCR comes from a male donor in good health and CMV-seronegative. Sequencing was performed on PBMCs. The chain is built from TRBV29-1 and TRBJ2-3; a possible D gene is TRBD1 (6 bases). For the CDR3, the DNA is TGCAGCCTCCTGACAGGCTCTAGCACAGATACGCAGTATTTT. Translation: CSLLTGSSTDTQYF.